A single T cell receptor (beta chain) is shown here with its context. The target antigen is unknown. V was pared by 0 bases and J by 10 bases, with 10 bases of the junction left unmatched. The CDR3 totals 17 residues. Germline V gene sequence: CDR1 SGDLS, CDR2 YYNGEE. The sample is drawn from a study of T cell responses to AZD1222 COVID-19 vaccine. Whole-study context: Pooling was applied to second doses at about 4 or about 12 weeks.

The protocol was immunoSEQ multiplex PCR, while the TCRdb copy is restricted to in-frame clones and leaves out a portion. The sample contains some 56,000 clones, over 75% of which appear only once. Study-level points and caveats: Of spike-specific TCRs, nearly half reportedly target regions left unmutated in variants.

The receptor was isolated from an adult in good health. Here the sequenced sample was peripheral blood, taken on day 0 of AZD1222 vaccination. V usage is TRBV9 and J usage is TRBJ2-1, with 13 bases matching TRBD2. CDR3 nucleotide sequence: TGTGCCAGCAGCGTAGGCCGACTAGCGGGGGGTACGGGGGAGCAGTTCTTC. Protein: CASSVGRLAGGTGEQFF. Full variable domain (missing parts from reference TRBV9 and TRBJ2-1): DSGVTQTPKHLITATGQRVTLRCSPRSGDLSVYWYQQSLDQGLQFLIQYYNGEERAKGNILERFSAQQFPDLHSELNLSSLELGDSALYFCASSVGRLAGGTGEQFFGPGTRLTVL.